This T cell receptor beta chain was sequenced during a study of CD8+CD57+ T cells in acquired aplastic anemia. J was trimmed by 3 bases and V by 10 bases; bases with no gene match: 15. The length of the CDR3 is 17 residues. The germline V gene encodes CDR1 ENHRY and CDR2 SYGVKD. CDR3 and TCR beta VDJ profiling relied on genomic DNA as the template. TCRdb itself ran the reads through MiXCR, one entry per CDR3 protein. The repertoire consists of roughly 190,000 distinct CDR3 sequences, with around 59% occurring once and the leading ten covering about a sixth. This sequence originates from a human donor in good health, serving as a control. Input material: sorted CD4+, CD8+, or CD8+CD57+ T cells (not recorded which) from PBMCs. The chain has TRBV10-3 and TRBJ1-2; 12 bases are a match to TRBD1. CDR3 loop: CATYSPGQGAEDYGYTF. CDR3 DNA sequence: TGTGCCACCTACTCCCCGGGACAGGGGGCTGAAGACTATGGCTACACCTTC.